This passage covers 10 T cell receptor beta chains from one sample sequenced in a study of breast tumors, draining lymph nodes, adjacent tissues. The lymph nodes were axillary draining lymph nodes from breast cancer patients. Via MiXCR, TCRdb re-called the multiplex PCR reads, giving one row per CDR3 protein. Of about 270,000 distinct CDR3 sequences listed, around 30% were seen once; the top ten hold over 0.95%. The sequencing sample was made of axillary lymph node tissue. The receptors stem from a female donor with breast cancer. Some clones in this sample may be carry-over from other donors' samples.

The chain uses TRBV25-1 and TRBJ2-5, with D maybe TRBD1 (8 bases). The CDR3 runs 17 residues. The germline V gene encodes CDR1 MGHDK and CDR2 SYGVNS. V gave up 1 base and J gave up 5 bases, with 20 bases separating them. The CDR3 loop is CASSEWGGQGARETQYF. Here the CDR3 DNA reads TGTGCCAGCAGTGAATGGGGGGGCCAGGGGGCGCGGGAGACCCAGTACTTC.

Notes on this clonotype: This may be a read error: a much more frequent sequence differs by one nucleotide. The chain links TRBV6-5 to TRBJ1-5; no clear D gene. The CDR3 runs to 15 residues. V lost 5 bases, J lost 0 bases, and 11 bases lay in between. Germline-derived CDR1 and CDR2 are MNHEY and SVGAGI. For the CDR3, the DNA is TGTGCCAGCAGTCACAATGGCTATAGCAATCAGCCCCAGCATTTT. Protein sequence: CASSHNGYSNQPQHF.

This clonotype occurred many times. Written as DNA, the CDR3 is TGCAGTGCTAGCCCCAAGGCGGGGGATGAAAAACTGTTTTTT. It translates to CSASPKAGDEKLFF. This chain connects TRBV20-1 to TRBJ1-4; possibly TRBD1 for D (5 bases). Germline values: CDR1 DFQATT, CDR2 SNEGSKA (reference sequence). V lost 3 bases and J lost 6, with 14 bases in between. The CDR3 sequence is 14 residues long.

The CDR3 protein is CSVEFQAGESEQFF. The CDR3 DNA reads as TGCAGCGTTGAATTCCAAGCGGGAGAGAGTGAGCAGTTCTTC. This chain connects TRBV29-1 to TRBJ2-1; 8 nucleotides agree with TRBD2. V lost 2 bases to trimming and J lost 9 bases; unmatched junction nucleotides: 9. CDR3 length equals 14 residues. Germline CDR1 and CDR2: SQVTM and ANQGSEA.

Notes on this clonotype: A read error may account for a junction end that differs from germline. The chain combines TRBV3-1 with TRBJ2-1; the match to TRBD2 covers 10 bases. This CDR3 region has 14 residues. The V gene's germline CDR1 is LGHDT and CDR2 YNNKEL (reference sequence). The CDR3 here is CGSSQAGGNNEQFF. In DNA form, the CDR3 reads TGCGGCAGCAGCCAAGCGGGAGGGAACAATGAGCAGTTCTTC.

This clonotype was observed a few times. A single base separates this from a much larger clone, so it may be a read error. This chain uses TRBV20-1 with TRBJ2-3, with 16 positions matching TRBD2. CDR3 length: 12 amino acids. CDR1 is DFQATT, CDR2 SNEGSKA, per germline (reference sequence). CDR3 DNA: TGCAGCGGGACTAGCGGGAGGGATACGCCGTATTTT. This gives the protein CSGTSGRDTPYF.

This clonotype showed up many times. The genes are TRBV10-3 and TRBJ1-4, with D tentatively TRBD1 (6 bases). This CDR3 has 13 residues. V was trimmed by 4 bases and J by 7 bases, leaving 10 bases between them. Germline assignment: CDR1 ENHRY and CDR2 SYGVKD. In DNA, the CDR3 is TGTGCCATCAGTGCAGGGGTGGCTGAAAAACTGTTTTTT. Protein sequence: CAISAGVAEKLFF.

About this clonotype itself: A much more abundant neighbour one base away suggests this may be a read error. Written as DNA, the CDR3 is TGTGCTAGTAGTTTAGCCACCTTAGCGGGACATGTGGGAGATACGCAGTATTTT. This sequence encodes CASSLATLAGHVGDTQYF. The chain recombines TRBV12-5 with TRBJ2-3; 8 bases line up with TRBD2. The germline V gene encodes CDR1 LGHNT and CDR2 FRNRAP. This CDR3 comprises 18 residues.

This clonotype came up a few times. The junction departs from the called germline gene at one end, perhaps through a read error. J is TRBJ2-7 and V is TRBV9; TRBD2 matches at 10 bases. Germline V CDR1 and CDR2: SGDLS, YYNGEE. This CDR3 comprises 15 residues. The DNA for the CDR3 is TGTGCCTGCAGCGGCGGACTAGCGGCTGGGTACGAGCAGTACTTC. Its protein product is CACSGGLAAGYEQYF.

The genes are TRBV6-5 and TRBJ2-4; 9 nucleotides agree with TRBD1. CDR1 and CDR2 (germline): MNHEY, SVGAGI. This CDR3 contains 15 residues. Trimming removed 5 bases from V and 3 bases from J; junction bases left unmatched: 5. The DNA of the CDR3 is TGTGCCAGCAGTAGGGACAGGGCTGGCAAAAACATTCAGTACTTC. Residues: CASSRDRAGKNIQYF.